The TCR beta chain described here comes from a study of cytomegalovirus exposure and HLA in healthy donors. Though nominally healthy at sampling, donors likely had unrecorded immune exposures. CDR3 length: 16 amino acids. The V and J ends lost 0 bases and 0 bases respectively, with 10 bases between them. The V gene's germline CDR1 is ENHRY and CDR2 SYGVKD. Overall study results and limits: A later analysis associated 15,000 to 20,000 TCR beta sequences with HLA alleles at a 0.05 false discovery rate. Donor immune exposure was known only as CMV serostatus.

This clone has just a few counts. Its cognate antigen is unknown. The PCR made use of 60 Vbeta and 13 Jbeta primers. Repertoires were generated with immunoSEQ multiplex PCR, while TCRdb's copy carries only in-frame clones and drops some. This table holds approximately 100,000 clones, about 78% found once. The origin of this receptor is a woman between 35 and 50 years old in good health and CMV-seropositive. This sequence joins TRBV10-3 and TRBJ2-3; maybe TRBD2 (6 bases). Sequencing was performed on PBMCs. In DNA form, the CDR3 reads TGTGCCATCAGTGAGTCGTTAAGCGGGAGCACAGATACGCAGTATTTT. Translating it yields CAISESLSGSTDTQYF.